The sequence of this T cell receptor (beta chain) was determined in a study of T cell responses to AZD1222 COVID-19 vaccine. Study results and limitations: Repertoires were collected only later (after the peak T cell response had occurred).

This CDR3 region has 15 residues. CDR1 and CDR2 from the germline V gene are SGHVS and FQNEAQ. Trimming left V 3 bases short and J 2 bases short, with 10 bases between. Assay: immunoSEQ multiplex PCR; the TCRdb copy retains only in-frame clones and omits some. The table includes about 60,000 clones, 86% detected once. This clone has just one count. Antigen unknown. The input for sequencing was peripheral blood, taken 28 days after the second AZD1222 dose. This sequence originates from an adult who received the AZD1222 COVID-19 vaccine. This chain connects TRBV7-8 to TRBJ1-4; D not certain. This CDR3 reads CASSLAAFTNEKLFF. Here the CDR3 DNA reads TGTGCCAGCAGCTTGGCAGCTTTTACTAATGAAAAACTGTTTTTT.